The 22 T cell receptor beta chains below come from one sample, sequenced in a study of T cell repertoires in cytomegalovirus infection. TCRdb reprocessed the reads with MiXCR, giving one entry per CDR3 protein. The data hold about 530,000 distinct CDR3 sequences, with approximately 25% observed a single time. Sample: PBMCs. These receptors all come from a human donor in good health (CMV status not recorded). Some clones in this sample may be carry-over from other donors' samples.

The chain is built from TRBV7-9 and TRBJ2-1; 13 positions agree with TRBD2. J was trimmed by 8 bases and V by 5 bases; bases with no gene match: 9. CDR1 is SEHNR, CDR2 FQNEAQ, per germline (reference sequence). This CDR3 has 16 residues. In DNA form, the CDR3 reads TGTGCCAGCAGCCCCGGACTAGCGGGAGCGGGCTATGAGCAGTTCTTC. Its protein is CASSPGLAGAGYEQFF.

This clonotype was detected ten times or more. The chain combines TRBV7-8 with TRBJ2-3; D perhaps matches TRBD2 (6 bases). The CDR3 runs 13 residues. The germline gives CDR1 SGHVS, CDR2 FQNEAQ. V was trimmed by 5 bases and J by 6 bases, leaving 12 bases between them. CDR3 sequence: CASSQGRGDTQYF. The CDR3 DNA reads as TGTGCCAGCAGCCAGGGTCGGGGGGATACGCAGTATTTT.

The chain links TRBV6-2 or TRBV6-3 to TRBJ2-1, with 12 nucleotides matching TRBD2. This CDR3 spans 16 amino acids. V was pared by 2 bases and J by 4 bases, with 3 bases of the junction left unmatched. CDR1 and CDR2 (germline): MNHEY, SVGEGT. The CDR3 loop is CASSYLAGGPYNEQFF. As DNA, the CDR3 is TGTGCCAGCAGTTACCTAGCGGGAGGGCCATACAATGAGCAGTTCTTC.

The chain uses TRBV7-3 and TRBJ2-2; D is ambiguous. The CDR3 has 13 amino acids. CDR1 SGHTA and CDR2 FQGTGA come from the germline V gene. Deletions cut 2 bases from V and 4 bases from J, with 5 bases between. Written as DNA, the CDR3 is TGTGCCAGCAGCTTATCAGTCACCGGGGAGCTGTTTTTT. Translation gives CASSLSVTGELFF.

This clonotype was counted only a few times. The V and J genes are TRBV19 and TRBJ2-1; a possible D gene is TRBD2 (5 bases). V dropped 7 bases and J dropped 7 bases, with 17 bases sitting between them. Germline V gene lookup returns CDR1 LNHDA and CDR2 SQIVND (reference sequence). The CDR3 is 14 amino acids. The CDR3 nucleotides read TGTGCCAGTAAGGTGAGGGATAGTGGTAATGAGCAGTTCTTC. It yields the protein CASKVRDSGNEQFF.

The genes are TRBV9 and TRBJ2-1, with D perhaps assigned TRBD1 or TRBD2 (5 bases each). Per the germline V gene, CDR1 is SGDLS and CDR2 is YYNGEE. This CDR3 comprises 13 residues. Trimming cost V 0 bases and J 8 bases, with 9 bases left between them. In nucleotides, the CDR3 is TGTGCCAGCAGCGTAGATTGGGGGTATGAGCAGTTCTTC. It specifies CASSVDWGYEQFF.

This chain joins TRBV6-5 and TRBJ2-3; 9 nucleotides line up with TRBD2. The CDR3 sequence is 16 residues long. With 0 bases clipped from V and 2 bases from J, the junction kept 3 bases outside the gene matches. CDR1 MNHEY and CDR2 SVGAGI come from the germline V gene. The CDR3 spells CASSYSTSGNTDTQYF. The CDR3 DNA reads TGTGCCAGCAGTTACTCGACTAGCGGAAACACAGATACGCAGTATTTT.

The gene calls are TRBV28 and TRBJ1-6; no clear D gene. Trimming took 7 bases from V and 0 from J, leaving 10 bases between them. The CDR3 sequence is 15 residues long. The germline V gene has CDR1 MDHEN and CDR2 SYDVKM. Written as DNA, the CDR3 is TGTGCCAGCAAGGCCTTCGTCTCCTATAATTCACCCCTCCACTTT. Protein sequence: CASKAFVSYNSPLHF.

The chain recombines TRBV6-6 with TRBJ1-6; D gene unclear. The V end was cut by 2 bases, the J end by 10 bases, with 18 bases between. Germline loops: CDR1 MNHNY, CDR2 SVGAGI (reference sequence). The CDR3 has 16 residues. CDR3 in DNA: TGTGCCAGCAGTTACCCACGGGAACTAAAACCCTCACCCCTCCACTTT. This sequence encodes CASSYPRELKPSPLHF.

This clonotype was observed many times. This chain joins TRBV7-2 and TRBJ2-7, with D uncertain. CDR3 size: 11 residues. CDR1 is SGHTA, CDR2 FQGNSA, per germline. With 1 base removed from V and 7 bases from J, the gap between germline ends came to 5 bases. The CDR3 reads CASSLVREQYF. The CDR3 DNA reads as TGTGCCAGCAGCTTAGTGAGGGAGCAGTACTTC. Combining the CDR3 with reference TRBV7-2 and TRBJ2-7 gives the whole variable domain GAGVSQSPSNKVTEKGKDVELRCDPISGHTALYWYRQSLGQGLEFLIYFQGNSAPDKSGLPSDRFSAERTGGSVSTLTIQRTQQEDSAVYLCASSLVREQYFGPGTRLTVT.

The table lists this clonotype with a few counts. The chain links TRBV6-5 to TRBJ2-7; tentative D call: TRBD1 (6 bases). The CDR3 runs 16 residues. Trimming shortened V by 0 bases and J by 4 bases, and 16 bases separated the two germline ends. Germline V gene sequence: CDR1 MNHEY, CDR2 SVGAGI. For the CDR3, the DNA is TGTGCCAGCAGTTACTCGACGCCTACCAGGGGTTACGAGCAGTACTTC. This sequence encodes CASSYSTPTRGYEQYF.

This clonotype was seen only a few times. The chain joins TRBV20-1 to TRBJ2-6; D unclear. Trimming left V 6 bases short and J 0 bases short, with 9 bases between. The germline CDR1 and CDR2 sequences are DFQATT and SNEGSKA (reference sequence). The CDR3 is made up of 14 amino acids. CDR3 sequence reads: CSAESPSGANVLTF. CDR3 nucleotides: TGCAGTGCAGAATCGCCCTCTGGGGCCAACGTCCTGACTTTC.

The J gene is TRBJ1-2, the V gene TRBV6-5; 8 bases match TRBD1. CDR1 and CDR2 from the germline V gene are MNHEY and SVGAGI. The CDR3 is made up of 14 amino acids. V lost 6 bases to trimming and J lost 4 bases; unmatched junction nucleotides: 7. The DNA for the CDR3 is TGTGCCAGCAGCAATACAGGGGGGGGCTATGGCTACACCTTC. Its translation is CASSNTGGGYGYTF.

V gene TRBV29-1 combines with J gene TRBJ2-3, with TRBD2 matching 8 bases. Germline CDR1 reads SQVTM; CDR2 reads ANQGSEA. The CDR3 runs 14 residues. The V gene end was trimmed by 2 bases and the J gene end by 3 bases; junction bases not matched to a gene: 4. In DNA, the CDR3 is TGCAGCGTTGAACTACTAGCGGATACAGATACGCAGTATTTT. Protein sequence: CSVELLADTDTQYF.

V is TRBV7-9 and J is TRBJ2-1, with 13 bases aligning to TRBD2. CDR3 size: 16 residues. Germline CDR1 SEHNR, CDR2 FQNEAQ (reference sequence). With 6 bases clipped from V and 5 bases from J, the junction kept 7 bases outside the gene matches. The CDR3 nucleotides read TGTGCCAGCAGTTTGGGACTAGCGGGAACCCACAATGAGCAGTTCTTC. Its protein product is CASSLGLAGTHNEQFF.

This chain uses TRBV29-1 with TRBJ1-2, with a weak D call TRBD1 (5 bases). CDR3 length: 14 amino acids. Germline values: CDR1 SQVTM, CDR2 ANQGSEA. The V end was cut by 5 bases, the J end by 4 bases, with 17 bases between. CDR3 nucleotide sequence: TGCAGCGTTTTGGGTCAGACAGACGGCTATGGCTACACCTTC. Translating gives CSVLGQTDGYGYTF. Supplemented by reference TRBV29-1 and TRBJ1-2, the full variable domain reads SAVISQKPSRDICQRGTSLTIQCQVDSQVTMMFWYRQQPGQSLTLIATANQGSEATYESGFVIDKFPISRPNLTFSTLTVSNMSPEDSSIYLCSVLGQTDGYGYTFGSGTRLTVV.

A few counts support this clonotype. The rearrangement joins TRBV7-3 to TRBJ2-2; 7 nucleotides line up with TRBD1. Germline V gene sequence: CDR1 SGHTA, CDR2 FQGTGA. The CDR3 is made up of 15 amino acids. Unmatched junction bases numbered 6, after V lost 4 bases and J lost 4 bases. CDR3 in DNA: TGTGCCAGCAGCTCGACAGGGCTAGGCACCGGGGAGCTGTTTTTT. Encoded protein: CASSSTGLGTGELFF.

This clonotype was counted a few times. In DNA, the CDR3 is TGCAGTGCCCCGGGACAGGGAAATTCACCCCTCCACTTT. Amino acid sequence: CSAPGQGNSPLHF. The V call is TRBV20-1, the J call TRBJ1-6, with 9 bases fitting TRBD1. The ends lost 6 bases at V and 7 bases at J; junction bases unmatched: 4. Germline V gene sequence: CDR1 DFQATT, CDR2 SNEGSKA (reference sequence). There are 13 residues in the CDR3.

A word on this clonotype: Since a much larger clone is just one base distant, this may be a read error. This chain links TRBV7-2 with TRBJ2-7, with D perhaps matching TRBD2 (5 bases). This CDR3 has 15 residues. Germline loops: CDR1 SGHTA, CDR2 FQGNSA. The ends were cut back, 1 base at V and 5 bases at J, with 15 bases in the middle. The CDR3 loop reads CASSLDIGLINEQYF. The CDR3 DNA reads TGTGCCAGCAGCTTAGATATAGGACTCATCAACGAGCAGTACTTC.

This clonotype was detected a few times. The chain recombines TRBV19 with TRBJ2-1; no reliable D call. The CDR3 contains 15 residues. Trimming took 7 bases from V and 7 from J, leaving 20 bases between them. CDR1 and CDR2 from the germline V gene are LNHDA and SQIVND (reference sequence). The CDR3 protein is CASTPQVGWWNEQFF. The DNA of the CDR3 is TGTGCCAGTACTCCTCAGGTGGGATGGTGGAATGAGCAGTTCTTC. Complete variable domain (other parts from reference TRBV19 and TRBJ2-1): DGGITQSPKYLFRKEGQNVTLSCEQNLNHDAMYWYRQDPGQGLRLIYYSQIVNDFQKGDIAEGYSVSREKKESFPLTVTSAQKNPTAFYLCASTPQVGWWNEQFFGPGTRLTVL.

This clonotype has just a few counts. The rearrangement uses TRBV18 and TRBJ2-7, with no clear D. CDR1 and CDR2 from the germline V gene are KGHSH and LQKENI. Trimming left V 2 bases short and J 6 bases short, with 11 bases between. This CDR3 is built from 13 residues. CDR3 DNA: TGTGCCAGCTCACCAGGGTCCATGGGCGAGCAGTACGTC. Translating gives CASSPGSMGEQYV.

CDR3 region: CASSFFGGPDTEAFF. Here the CDR3 DNA reads TGTGCCAGCAGTTTCTTTGGGGGACCCGACACTGAAGCTTTCTTT. The J gene is TRBJ1-1, the V gene TRBV28; a possible D gene is TRBD1 (5 bases). The CDR3 totals 15 residues. Germline V gene lookup returns CDR1 MDHEN and CDR2 SYDVKM. Trimming took 3 bases from V and 3 from J, leaving 14 bases between them. Looking up the rest from reference TRBV28 and TRBJ1-1 gives the full variable domain: DVKVTQSSRYLVKRTGEKVFLECVQDMDHENMFWYRQDPGLGLRLIYFSYDVKMKEKGDIPEGYSVSREKKERFSLILESASTNQTSMYLCASSFFGGPDTEAFFGQGTRLTVV.